This TCR beta chain emerged from a study of blood T cell repertoires in COVID-19. Study-wide background: Both acute and convalescent COVID-19 samples were obtained from the United States, Italy and Spain. PBMCs, B-cell-depleted T cells, or T cells were the source of the cDNA or gDNA that made up the material.

CDR1 is KGHSH, CDR2 LQKENI, per germline. V shed 4 bases and J shed 3 bases, with 9 bases lying between them. The CDR3 totals 13 residues. In the authors' workflow: Estimation of nucleated cell counts relied on the amplification of reference gene primers. Sequencing used immunoSEQ multiplex PCR; TCRdb keeps in-frame clones, though not all of them. That table furnishes V, J and clone size, whereas the DNA furnished D and trimming. The table lists tens of thousands of clones, approximately 75% of them singletons, with around 4% in the top ten. This clone was detected only a few times. Sample: peripheral blood. J is TRBJ1-1 and V is TRBV18; D is perhaps TRBD1 (5 bases). This TCR was sampled from a woman aged 45-59 years with acute or convalescent COVID-19. The CDR3 spells CASSLGGDTEAFF. The CDR3 DNA follows: TGTGCCAGCTCACTCGGGGGGGACACTGAAGCTTTCTTT.